The next 23 T cell receptor beta chains were all read from a single sample in a study of human T cells and chemical hapten exposure. Time point described: patch test 1, 2 weeks after DPC sensitization. Sample treatment: therapeutic diphenylcyclopropenone sensitization with weekly scalp DPC. TCRdb re-derived calls from the RACE reads in MiXCR, one entry per CDR3 protein. The table lists some 400,000 distinct CDR3 sequences, approximately 5% of them singletons, with about 2.2% in the top ten. Specimen: whole blood, collected in connection with sensitization to the hapten diphenylcyclopropenone (DPC). The receptors stem from a woman in her forties or fifties with alopecia areata. Some clones in this sample may be carry-over from other donors' samples.

The chain couples TRBV7-6 to TRBJ1-5, with TRBD1 matching 7 bases. This CDR3 region has 16 residues. V lost 0 bases and J lost 1; bases outside the gene matches: 3. Germline lookup yields CDR1 SGHVS and CDR2 FNYEAQ. CDR3: CASSLAARGSNQPQHF. The CDR3 bases are TGTGCCAGCAGCTTAGCGGCCAGGGGGAGCAATCAGCCCCAGCATTTT.

Many counts were recorded for this clonotype. The CDR3 bases are TGCGCGAGCTCAATGGCAGGGGAGCTGTTTTTT. Translated, it gives CASSMAGELFF. This sequence joins TRBV4-1 and TRBJ2-2, with no clear D. The germline gives CDR1 MGHRA, CDR2 YSYEKL. This CDR3 has 11 amino acids.

This clonotype was detected ten times or more. V and J are TRBV30 and TRBJ2-7; 7 bases map to TRBD2. Germline V CDR1 and CDR2: GTSNPN, SVGIG (reference sequence). V was clipped by 0 bases and J by 6 bases; unmatched bases: 5. The CDR3 length is 13 residues. In DNA form, the CDR3 reads TGTGCCTGGAGTGTACAGCGGGGAGCCGAGCAGTACTTC. Amino acid sequence: CAWSVQRGAEQYF. Full variable domain (outside the CDR3, taken from reference TRBV30 and TRBJ2-7): SQTIHQWPATLVQPVGSPLSLECTVEGTSNPNLYWYRQAAGRGLQLLFYSVGIGQISSEVPQNLSASRPQDRQFILSSKKLLLSDSGFYLCAWSVQRGAEQYFGPGTRLTVT.

This clonotype turned up a few times. The CDR3 spells CASSGQGARYGYTF. CDR3 nucleotide sequence: TGTGCCAGCAGCGGACAGGGTGCTCGCTATGGCTACACCTTC. The V call is TRBV7-2, the J call TRBJ1-2; 8 nucleotides match TRBD1. J gave up 4 bases and V 5 bases, and 6 bases lay outside the gene matches. The length of the CDR3 is 14 residues. The germline V gene has CDR1 SGHTA and CDR2 FQGNSA.

Remarks on this clonotype: One end of the junction varies from germline; a read error may be responsible. The CDR3 nucleotides are TGTGCCGGCAGCGCCGGGACAGGGTACAATGAGCAGTTCTTC. Amino acid sequence: CAGSAGTGYNEQFF. The chain carries TRBV9 and TRBJ2-1; the match to TRBD1 covers 9 bases. The CDR3 is 14 residues long. The V gene's germline CDR1 is SGDLS and CDR2 YYNGEE.

The chain carries TRBV5-1 and TRBJ2-1; TRBD2 agrees at 7 bases. The length of the CDR3 is 14 residues. Per the germline V gene, CDR1 is SGHRS and CDR2 is YFSETQ. The V gene end was trimmed by 4 bases and the J gene end by 3 bases; junction bases not matched to a gene: 4. The CDR3 is CASSISGDYNEQFF. CDR3 sequence (DNA): TGCGCCAGCAGCATAAGCGGGGACTACAATGAGCAGTTCTTC.

This clonotype was detected a few times. DNA of the CDR3: TGTGCCAGCAGACCCCCCGGGACTAGATCCAATGAGCAGTTCTTC. Amino acid sequence: CASRPPGTRSNEQFF. The genes are TRBV12-3 or TRBV12-4 and TRBJ2-1, with 8 bases lining up with TRBD2. The CDR3 sequence is 15 residues long. The V gene end was trimmed by 6 bases and the J gene end by 6 bases; junction bases not matched to a gene: 10.

This clonotype was counted ten times or more. V gene TRBV29-1 combines with J gene TRBJ1-4, with 7 bases fitting TRBD1. CDR3 size: 14 residues. The V gene end was trimmed by 7 bases and the J gene end by 8 bases; junction bases not matched to a gene: 13. Germline V gene sequence: CDR1 SQVTM, CDR2 ANQGSEA. CDR3 residues: CSAHLTGEGEKLFF. The DNA for the CDR3 is TGCAGCGCTCACCTAACAGGGGAAGGGGAAAAACTGTTTTTT.

V is TRBV4-1 and J is TRBJ2-7; 10 bases line up with TRBD2. The V segment lost 4 bases and the J segment 2 bases; nucleotides outside the gene matches: 5. From germline, CDR1 is MGHRA and CDR2 YSYEKL. This CDR3 is built from 15 residues. CDR3 DNA sequence: TGCGCCAGCAGCCTCCTAGCGGGGGCGACCTACGAGCAGTACTTC. This translates into CASSLLAGATYEQYF.

Here the CDR3 reads CAIRGHYNSPLHF. The CDR3 DNA reads TGTGCCATCAGGGGACACTATAATTCACCCCTCCACTTT. The V call is TRBV10-3, the J call TRBJ1-6, with TRBD1 as a possible D gene (6 bases). The germline V and J ends were trimmed by 6 bases and 3 bases, with 6 bases remaining between them. CDR3 length equals 13 residues. Germline lookup yields CDR1 ENHRY and CDR2 SYGVKD.

The chain combines TRBV7-6 with TRBJ2-2, with D unresolved. CDR1 is SGHVS and CDR2 is FNYEAQ in the germline V gene. With 1 base removed from V and 1 base from J, the gap between germline ends came to 13 bases. The CDR3 has 17 residues. CDR3 sequence reads: CASSLGHTRLNTGELFF. In DNA form, the CDR3 reads TGTGCCAGCAGCTTAGGACATACTCGTCTGAACACCGGGGAGCTGTTTTTT. Full variable domain (outside the CDR3, taken from reference TRBV7-6 and TRBJ2-2): GAGVSQSPRYKVTKRGQDVALRCDPISGHVSLYWYRQALGQGPEFLTYFNYEAQQDKSGLPNDRFSAERPEGSISTLTIQRTEQRDSAMYRCASSLGHTRLNTGELFFGEGSRLTVL.

This clonotype was detected a few times. The CDR3 coding sequence is TGCGCCAGCAGCGCCCTGGGACTCCCCGACTCTGGAAACACCATATATTTT. Translating gives CASSALGLPDSGNTIYF. The rearrangement uses TRBV5-1 and TRBJ1-3; tentative D call: TRBD1 (5 bases). Germline V gives CDR1 SGHRS, CDR2 YFSETQ. V was cut by 4 bases and J by 0 bases, with 17 bases left in between. The CDR3 runs to 17 residues.

The chain recombines TRBV7-9 with TRBJ1-1, with TRBD1 matching over 12 bases. Germline assignment: CDR1 SEHNR and CDR2 FQNEAQ (reference sequence). The CDR3 spans 14 residues. Unmatched junction bases numbered 5, after V lost 11 bases and J lost 1 base. The CDR3 protein is CAFGTGGRNTEAFF. The DNA for the CDR3 is TGTGCCTTCGGGACAGGGGGCAGGAACACTGAAGCTTTCTTT. Supplemented by reference TRBV7-9 and TRBJ1-1, the full variable domain reads DTGVSQNPRHKITKRGQNVTFRCDPISEHNRLYWYRQTLGQGPEFLTYFQNEAQLEKSRLLSDRFSAERPKGSFSTLEIQRTEQGDSAMYLCAFGTGGRNTEAFFGQGTRLTVV.

The chain is built from TRBV29-1 and TRBJ1-2; 8 bases agree with TRBD1. CDR3 length: 14 amino acids. Germline CDR1 and CDR2: SQVTM and ANQGSEA. The junction had 8 bases not matched to a gene; V was cut back by 4 bases and J by 4 bases. CDR3 sequence: CSVVGTGGGYGYTF. The CDR3 DNA reads TGCAGCGTTGTGGGTACAGGGGGGGGCTATGGCTACACCTTC.

Many counts were recorded for this clonotype. The J gene is TRBJ2-7, the V gene TRBV7-2; 12 nucleotides match TRBD2. Germline-derived CDR1 and CDR2 are SGHTA and FQGNSA. The ends lost 5 bases at V and 7 bases at J; junction bases unmatched: 9. The CDR3 has 15 amino acids. The chain's CDR3 is CASSQSSGRAGEQYF. The DNA for the CDR3 is TGTGCCAGCAGCCAGTCTAGCGGGAGGGCAGGGGAGCAGTACTTC.

This clonotype has only a few counts. The chain uses TRBV6-2 or TRBV6-3 and TRBJ2-7; 8 positions match TRBD2. CDR1 MNHEY and CDR2 SVGEGT come from the germline V gene. The ends lost 7 bases at V and 0 bases at J; junction bases unmatched: 2. This CDR3 has 13 residues. The CDR3 is CASTSGSSYEQYF. CDR3 sequence (DNA): TGTGCCAGCACCAGCGGGAGCTCCTACGAGCAGTACTTC.

This clonotype has a count of ten or more. J is TRBJ1-2 and V is TRBV6-5, with D possibly TRBD1 on 5 matching bases. The CDR3 spans 15 residues. Germline CDR1 and CDR2: MNHEY and SVGAGI. V was trimmed by 0 bases and J by 4 bases, leaving 12 bases between them. CDR3 amino acids: CASSYSIGAPYGYTF. DNA for the CDR3: TGTGCCAGCAGTTACTCGATCGGGGCGCCCTATGGCTACACCTTC.

This clonotype was seen more than once but under ten times. The chain combines TRBV29-1 with TRBJ1-2, with 9 nucleotides matching TRBD1. J lost 4 bases, V lost 6 bases, and 6 bases had no gene match. CDR1 and CDR2 (germline): SQVTM, ANQGSEA. The CDR3 is 13 amino acids. CDR3 DNA sequence: TGCAGCGTCTTACAGGGGGCAACCTATGGCTACACCTTC. Translated, it gives CSVLQGATYGYTF. Based on the CDR3 plus reference TRBV29-1 and TRBJ1-2, the full variable domain is SAVISQKPSRDICQRGTSLTIQCQVDSQVTMMFWYRQQPGQSLTLIATANQGSEATYESGFVIDKFPISRPNLTFSTLTVSNMSPEDSSIYLCSVLQGATYGYTFGSGTRLTVV.

This clonotype was found many times. V usage is TRBV3-1 and J usage is TRBJ2-7; weak D call: TRBD2 (5 bases). Germline CDR1 reads LGHDT; CDR2 reads YNNKEL (reference sequence). The CDR3 length is 15 residues. Trimming took 3 bases from V and 0 from J, leaving 12 bases between them. This CDR3 reads CASSHSGKPSYEQYF. The CDR3 DNA follows: TGTGCCAGCAGCCACTCCGGGAAACCCTCCTACGAGCAGTACTTC.

The sample holds many counts of this clonotype. This rearrangement joins TRBV7-2 to TRBJ2-3, with 8 bases lining up with TRBD2. CDR3 size: 16 residues. J lost 0 bases, V lost 5 bases, and 7 bases had no gene match. In germline, CDR1 is SGHTA, CDR2 FQGNSA. The CDR3 DNA follows: TGTGCCAGCAGCCCGGGACTAGTCACTAGCACAGATACGCAGTATTTT. Translation: CASSPGLVTSTDTQYF.

This clonotype was recorded at least ten times. The rearrangement links TRBV11-2 to TRBJ1-2, with D perhaps TRBD1 (5 bases). This CDR3 has 13 amino acids. Germline loops: CDR1 SGHAT, CDR2 FQNNGV. Deletions cut 4 bases from V and 5 bases from J, with 11 bases between. CDR3 bases: TGTGCCAGCAGCTGGCAGGAGGGGTATGGCTACACCTTC. It codes for CASSWQEGYGYTF.

This clonotype occurred a few times. The chain carries TRBV20-1 and TRBJ1-5; D uncertain. Trimming left V 5 bases short and J 2 bases short, with 16 bases between. In germline, CDR1 is DFQATT, CDR2 SNEGSKA (reference sequence). The CDR3 consists of 15 residues. CDR3 residues: CSALPLEDGNQPQHF. CDR3 DNA: TGCAGTGCTCTACCGCTGGAGGATGGCAATCAGCCCCAGCATTTT.

This clonotype was recorded many times. The chain combines TRBV11-2 with TRBJ2-2, with 7 bases lining up with TRBD2. With V trimmed by 5 bases and J by 6 bases, 6 bases remained unmatched. From germline, CDR1 is SGHAT and CDR2 FQNNGV. The CDR3 is made up of 14 amino acids. As DNA, the CDR3 is TGTGCCAGCAGCCTCGGACTAGTTGCCGGGGAGCTGTTTTTT. Amino acids: CASSLGLVAGELFF.